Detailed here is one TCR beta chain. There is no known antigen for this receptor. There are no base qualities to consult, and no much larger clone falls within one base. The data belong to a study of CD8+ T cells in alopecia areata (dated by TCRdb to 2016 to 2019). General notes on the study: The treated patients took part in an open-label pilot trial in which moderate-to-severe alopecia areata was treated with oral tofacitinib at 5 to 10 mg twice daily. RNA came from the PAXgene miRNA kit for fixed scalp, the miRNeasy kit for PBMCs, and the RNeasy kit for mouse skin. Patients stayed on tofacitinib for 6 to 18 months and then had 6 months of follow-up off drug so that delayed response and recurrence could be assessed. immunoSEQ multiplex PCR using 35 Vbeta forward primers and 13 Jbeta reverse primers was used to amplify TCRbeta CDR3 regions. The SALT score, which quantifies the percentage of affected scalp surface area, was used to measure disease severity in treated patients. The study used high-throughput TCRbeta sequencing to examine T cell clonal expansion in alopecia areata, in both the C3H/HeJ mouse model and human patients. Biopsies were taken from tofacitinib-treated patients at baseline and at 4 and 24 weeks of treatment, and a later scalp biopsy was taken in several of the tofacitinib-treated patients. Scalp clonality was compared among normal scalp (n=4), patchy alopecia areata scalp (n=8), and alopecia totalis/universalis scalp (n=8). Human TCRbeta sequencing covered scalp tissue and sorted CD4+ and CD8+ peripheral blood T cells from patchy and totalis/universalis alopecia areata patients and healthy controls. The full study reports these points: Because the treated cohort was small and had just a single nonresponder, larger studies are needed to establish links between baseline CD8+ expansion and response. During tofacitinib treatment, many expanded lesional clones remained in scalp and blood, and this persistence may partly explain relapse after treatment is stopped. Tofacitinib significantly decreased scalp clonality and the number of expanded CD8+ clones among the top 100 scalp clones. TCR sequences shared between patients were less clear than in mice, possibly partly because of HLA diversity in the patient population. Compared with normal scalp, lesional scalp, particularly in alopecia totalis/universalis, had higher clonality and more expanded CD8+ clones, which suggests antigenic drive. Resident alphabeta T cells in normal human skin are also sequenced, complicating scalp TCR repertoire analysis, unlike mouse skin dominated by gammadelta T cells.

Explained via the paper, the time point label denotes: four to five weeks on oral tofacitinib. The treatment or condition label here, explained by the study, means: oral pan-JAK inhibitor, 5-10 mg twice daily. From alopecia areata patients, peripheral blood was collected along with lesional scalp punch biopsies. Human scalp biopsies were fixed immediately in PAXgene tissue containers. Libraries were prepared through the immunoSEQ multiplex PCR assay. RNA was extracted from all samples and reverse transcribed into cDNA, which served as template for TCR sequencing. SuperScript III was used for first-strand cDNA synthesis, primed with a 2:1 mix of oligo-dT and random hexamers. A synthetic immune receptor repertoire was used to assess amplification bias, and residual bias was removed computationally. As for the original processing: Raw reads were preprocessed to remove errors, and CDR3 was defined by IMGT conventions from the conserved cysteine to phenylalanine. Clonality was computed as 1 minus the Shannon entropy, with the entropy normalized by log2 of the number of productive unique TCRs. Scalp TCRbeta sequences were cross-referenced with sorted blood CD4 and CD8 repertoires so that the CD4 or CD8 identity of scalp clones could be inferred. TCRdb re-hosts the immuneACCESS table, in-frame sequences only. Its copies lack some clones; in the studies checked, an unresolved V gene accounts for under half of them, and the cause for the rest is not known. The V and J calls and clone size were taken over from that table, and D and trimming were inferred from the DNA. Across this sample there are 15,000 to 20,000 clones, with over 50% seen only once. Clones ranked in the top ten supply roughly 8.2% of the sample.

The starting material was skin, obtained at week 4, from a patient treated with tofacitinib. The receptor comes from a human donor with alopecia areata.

The DNA is as follows: TGTGCCATCAGTGAGGCGGGGGGGCGGAATGAGCAGTTCTTC. Translated, it gives CAISEAGGRNEQFF. Recombination connected TRBV10-3 to TRBJ2-1, and 9 junction bases match TRBD2. CDR1 ENHRY and CDR2 SYGVKD were looked up in the germline V gene. The germline V and J ends show losses of 2 bases and 7 bases respectively, and no gene match explains 3 bases of the junction. From cysteine to phenylalanine, the CDR3 is 14 amino acids long. Just CDR3 DNA is preserved here, 42 bases in frame from base 1.